This TCR beta chain was identified during a study of cytomegalovirus exposure and HLA in healthy donors. Study context: Researchers found that roughly 81% of around 400 genotyped donors fell within the Caucasian-associated ancestry cluster.

This CDR3 region has 15 residues. Germline V gives CDR1 LNHDA, CDR2 SQIVND (reference sequence). Trimming at V came to 3 bases and at J to 3 bases, leaving 2 bases not matched to a gene. PCR primers comprised 60 Vbeta and 13 Jbeta primers. Clones were read by immunoSEQ multiplex PCR, and TCRdb kept only the in-frame ones, dropping some. The sample shows around 94,000 clones, around 77% of them seen only once. This rearrangement joins TRBV19 to TRBJ1-5; 10 nucleotides line up with TRBD1. The material sequenced was PBMCs. The TCR originated in a male donor in good health and CMV-seropositive. DNA of the CDR3: TGTGCCAGTAGTATGGGACAGGGGAACAATCAGCCCCAGCATTTT. Translation: CASSMGQGNNQPQHF.